Following are 11 T cell receptor beta chains from one sample sequenced in a study of shared clonotypes between healthy human individuals (TCRdb year 2020). Library preparation was by the immunoSEQ multiplex PCR assay. Sourced from immuneACCESS, this table was stored by TCRdb with only in-frame sequences that have V and J called. A share of the clones is absent; for the studies checked, an unresolved V gene accounts for under half, and the remainder has no known explanation. This sample comprises some 470,000 clones, 75% to 85% of them detected only once. Over 10% of the sample rests with the top ten. The sequenced sample consisted of PBMCs. These TCRs come from a woman aged 35 to 49 in good health. Some clones in this sample may be carry-over from other donors' samples.

The V gene is TRBV30, the J gene TRBJ2-7; the D is unclear. Germline V gives CDR1 GTSNPN, CDR2 SVGIG (reference sequence). This CDR3 comprises 11 residues. V lost 3 bases and J lost 6, with 9 bases in between. The CDR3 DNA is TGTGCCTGGAGGGGGTTGGGCGAGCAGTACTTC. The encoded protein is CAWRGLGEQYF. Full variable domain (rest looked up from reference TRBV30 and TRBJ2-7): SQTIHQWPATLVQPVGSPLSLECTVEGTSNPNLYWYRQAAGRGLQLLFYSVGIGQISSEVPQNLSASRPQDRQFILSSKKLLLSDSGFYLCAWRGLGEQYFGPGTRLTVT.

This rearrangement joins TRBV2 to TRBJ2-2; 13 bases are shared with TRBD2. V lost 7 bases to trimming and J lost 5 bases; unmatched junction nucleotides: 7. The CDR3 extends over 16 amino acids. Germline V lookup: CDR1 SNHLY, CDR2 FYNNEI. CDR3: CASKGLAGVATGELFF. CDR3 bases: TGTGCCAGCAAAGGACTAGCGGGAGTAGCGACCGGGGAGCTGTTTTTT. The full variable domain, its missing parts supplied by reference TRBV2 and TRBJ2-2, is EPEVTQTPSHQVTQMGQEVILRCVPISNHLYFYWYRQILGQKVEFLVSFYNNEISEKSEIFDDQFSVERPDGSNFTLKIRSTKLEDSAMYFCASKGLAGVATGELFFGEGSRLTVL.

The chain combines TRBV29-1 with TRBJ1-2, with 9 nucleotides matching TRBD1. Germline CDR1 reads SQVTM; CDR2 reads ANQGSEA. The ends lost 7 bases at V and 6 bases at J; junction bases unmatched: 3. The CDR3 has 11 amino acids. The CDR3 is CSAGTGHGYTF. The CDR3 DNA is TGCAGCGCCGGGACAGGGCATGGCTACACCTTC.

This clone was detected only once. V and J are TRBV29-1 and TRBJ2-1; unclear D gene. Germline assignment: CDR1 SQVTM and CDR2 ANQGSEA. The CDR3 has 14 residues. The V end lost 3 bases, the J end lost 0 bases, and 9 bases lay between the germline ends. Here the CDR3 reads CSVEPRSSYNEQFF. CDR3 DNA: TGCAGCGTTGAGCCCCGAAGCTCCTACAATGAGCAGTTCTTC.

This clone appeared a few times. The rearrangement links TRBV2 to TRBJ1-1; no firm D call. This CDR3 contains 13 residues. Germline values: CDR1 SNHLY, CDR2 FYNNEI. V lost 7 bases to trimming and J lost 4 bases, with 13 bases between them. Here the CDR3 reads CASNEGPVTEAFF. DNA for the CDR3: TGTGCCAGCAACGAAGGTCCAGTCACTGAAGCTTTCTTT.

The chain is built from TRBV7-3 and TRBJ2-2; TRBD2 matches 12 bases. The V and J ends lost 5 bases and 1 base, in that order; junction bases with no gene match: 5. Germline-derived CDR1 and CDR2 are SGHTA and FQGTGA. The CDR3 spans 17 residues. The DNA for the CDR3 is TGTGCCAGCAGCCTACAACTAGCGGGAGGGAACACCGGGGAGCTGTTTTTT. This sequence encodes CASSLQLAGGNTGELFF.

This chain links TRBV28 with TRBJ2-5; D unclear. The J call is in doubt because the DNA end fits TRBJ2-7 better. The CDR3 sequence is 13 residues long. Germline assignment: CDR1 MDHEN and CDR2 SYDVKM. The CDR3 reads CASSLKFYYEQYF. CDR3 nucleotides: TGTGCCAGCAGTTTAAAATTCTACTACGAGCAGTACTTC.

The CDR3 nucleotides are TGTGCCAGCAGTTTAGGGGCGGGATCTGGGGCCAACGTCCTGACTTTC. Residues: CASSLGAGSGANVLTF. This rearrangement joins TRBV6-5 to TRBJ2-6; D might be TRBD2 (6 bases). In germline, CDR1 is MNHEY, CDR2 SVGAGI. There are 16 residues in the CDR3. V was pared by 4 bases and J by 1 base, with 11 bases between.

This chain joins TRBV6-5 and TRBJ2-1; the D gene is possibly TRBD1 (6 bases). The CDR3 runs 13 residues. V gave up 7 bases and J gave up 4 bases, with 11 bases separating them. Germline CDR1 reads MNHEY; CDR2 reads SVGAGI. This chain's CDR3 is CASKQGPYNEQFF. CDR3 DNA: TGTGCCAGCAAACAGGGCCCATACAATGAGCAGTTCTTC.

The V and J genes are TRBV7-9 and TRBJ1-1; unclear D gene. Germline assignment: CDR1 SEHNR and CDR2 FQNEAQ (reference sequence). The germline V and J ends were trimmed by 5 bases and 7 bases, with 8 bases remaining between them. CDR3 length: 11 amino acids. The CDR3 sequence: CASSSQVEAFF. For the CDR3, the DNA is TGTGCCAGCAGCAGTCAGGTTGAAGCTTTCTTT.

The chain joins TRBV11-2 to TRBJ2-2, with a tentative D call TRBD2 (5 bases). The germline CDR1 and CDR2 sequences are SGHAT and FQNNGV. Trimming took 6 bases from V and 1 from J, leaving 12 bases between them. The CDR3 loop spans 15 amino acids. The CDR3 here is CASRPLRENTGELFF. The CDR3 bases are TGTGCCAGCAGGCCCCTCCGGGAGAACACCGGGGAGCTGTTTTTT. The whole variable domain, filled in from reference TRBV11-2 and TRBJ2-2, reads EAGVAQSPRYKIIEKRQSVAFWCNPISGHATLYWYQQILGQGPKLLIQFQNNGVVDDSQLPKDRFSAERLKGVDSTLKIQPAKLEDSAVYLCASRPLRENTGELFFGEGSRLTVL.